The 9 T cell receptor beta chains below were found in one sample sequenced in a study of breast tumors, draining lymph nodes, adjacent tissues. Via MiXCR, TCRdb re-called the multiplex PCR reads, giving one row per CDR3 protein. The sample lists 150,000 to 200,000 distinct CDR3 sequences, roughly 30% occurring once. The lymph nodes were axillary draining lymph nodes from breast cancer patients. Sequences were obtained from axillary lymph node tissue. These receptors were obtained from a female donor with breast cancer. Some clones in this sample may be carry-over from other donors' samples.

This clonotype was observed a few times. The genes are TRBV11-2 and TRBJ1-1, with a tentative D call TRBD1 (6 bases). The CDR3 contains 16 residues. V was pared by 1 base and J by 6 bases, with 18 bases between. Germline V gene data show CDR1 as SGHAT and CDR2 as FQNNGV. The CDR3 reads CASSLVASGTQAEAFF. In DNA form, the CDR3 reads TGTGCCAGCAGCTTAGTGGCCTCCGGGACACAGGCTGAAGCTTTCTTT.

Ten or more counts support this clonotype. J is TRBJ2-2 and V is TRBV19, with 9 bases matching TRBD2. The junction had 9 bases not matched to a gene; V was cut back by 7 bases and J by 3 bases. Germline assignment: CDR1 LNHDA and CDR2 SQIVND (reference sequence). The CDR3 consists of 16 residues. The CDR3 spells CASTRGGGADTGELFF. CDR3 bases: TGTGCCAGTACCCGTGGCGGGGGGGCGGACACCGGGGAGCTGTTTTTT.

The J gene is TRBJ2-7, the V gene TRBV4-1; TRBD2 might be the D (5 bases). This CDR3 has 16 amino acids. The germline CDR1 and CDR2 sequences are MGHRA and YSYEKL. V was shortened by 4 bases and J by 4 bases, with 20 bases between the two germline ends. The CDR3 bases are TGCGCCAGCAGCCTTCAATGGACTCTCCAAGGTTACGAGCAGTACTTC. Translation: CASSLQWTLQGYEQYF.

This clonotype showed up many times. The chain combines TRBV19 with TRBJ2-7; TRBD2 agrees at 7 bases. Looked up from germline, CDR1 is LNHDA and CDR2 is SQIVND (reference sequence). V trimming: 3 bases; J trimming: 8 bases; junction bases outside the gene matches: 16. The CDR3 has 16 amino acids. DNA for the CDR3: TGTGCCAGTAGTATCGATGCCGGGACTATAGAGAGTCAGCAGTACTTC. As protein: CASSIDAGTIESQQYF.

In the case of this clonotype: A much larger clone lies one base from this, so it may be a read error. The chain has TRBV12-3 or TRBV12-4 and TRBJ2-1; 13 bases line up with TRBD2. The CDR3 runs to 16 residues. The CDR3 loop reads CASSLPGLAGYNERFF. For the CDR3, the DNA is TGTGCCAGCAGTCTTCCGGGACTAGCGGGGTACAATGAGCGGTTCTTC.

The chain is built from TRBV6-2 or TRBV6-3 and TRBJ2-7, with 7 bases fitting TRBD1. CDR1 MNHEY and CDR2 SVGEGT come from the germline V gene. The CDR3 spans 17 residues. After removal of 0 bases from V and 0 bases from J, the junction contained 8 bases not matched to a gene. This chain's CDR3 is CASSYSRDRGSSYEQYF. CDR3 nucleotide sequence: TGTGCCAGCAGTTACTCTCGGGACAGAGGGTCCTCCTACGAGCAGTACTTC.

This clonotype was counted a single time. The V and J genes are TRBV12-3 or TRBV12-4 and TRBJ2-2; 11 nucleotides line up with TRBD1. The CDR3 is 17 residues long. Germline trimming cut 4 bases from V and 7 bases from J; bases unmatched to any gene: 11. Here the CDR3 reads CASSSDGQGAQLGELFF. Here the CDR3 DNA reads TGTGCCAGCAGTTCCGACGGACAGGGGGCGCAGCTCGGGGAGCTGTTTTTT.

This clonotype was picked up many times. The chain links TRBV20-1 to TRBJ2-3; D not certain. CDR1 DFQATT and CDR2 SNEGSKA come from the germline V gene (reference sequence). Trimming pared 1 base from V and 0 bases from J, leaving 11 bases between. CDR3 length: 15 residues. The CDR3 bases are TGCAGTGCTAGAGGAGTGAGATCTAGCACAGATACGCAGTATTTT. Its protein is CSARGVRSSTDTQYF.

This chain joins TRBV6-5 and TRBJ1-6, with unresolved D. V was cut by 7 bases and J by 11 bases, with 21 bases left in between. Germline CDR1 MNHEY, CDR2 SVGAGI. The CDR3 is 15 residues long. CDR3 sequence: CASKGRDVTYPPLHF. CDR3 DNA: TGTGCCAGCAAAGGACGAGATGTTACATATCCACCCCTCCACTTT.